The clone carrying this TCR beta chain was seen a few times. The antigen is not known. The CDR3 is 14 amino acids. V was clipped by 7 bases and J by 4 bases; unmatched bases: 7. Germline CDR1 and CDR2: SNHLY and FYNNEI. This sample is part of a study of cytomegalovirus exposure and HLA in healthy donors. PCR amplification relied on 60 Vbeta primers (plus 13 Jbeta primers). The protocol was immunoSEQ multiplex PCR, while the TCRdb copy is restricted to in-frame clones and leaves out a portion. The table has 100,000 or so clones, over 60% seen once. Whole-study findings and limits: Donors were assumed by presence/absence analyses to have roughly uniform sequencing depth. Per a later analysis, roughly 17,000 TCR beta sequences showed association with HLA alleles at 0.05 false discovery rate. By HLA locus, TCR association rates varied in a later analysis, with DRB1 showing the most and HLA-C the fewest.

The sample comprised PBMCs. The TCR sequence derives from a female donor in good health and CMV-seropositive. The rearrangement links TRBV2 to TRBJ1-5, with 7 bases that match TRBD1. CDR3 nucleotides: TGTGCCAGCACCTACGACAGGGTAAATCAGCCCCAGCATTTT. Translated, it gives CASTYDRVNQPQHF.